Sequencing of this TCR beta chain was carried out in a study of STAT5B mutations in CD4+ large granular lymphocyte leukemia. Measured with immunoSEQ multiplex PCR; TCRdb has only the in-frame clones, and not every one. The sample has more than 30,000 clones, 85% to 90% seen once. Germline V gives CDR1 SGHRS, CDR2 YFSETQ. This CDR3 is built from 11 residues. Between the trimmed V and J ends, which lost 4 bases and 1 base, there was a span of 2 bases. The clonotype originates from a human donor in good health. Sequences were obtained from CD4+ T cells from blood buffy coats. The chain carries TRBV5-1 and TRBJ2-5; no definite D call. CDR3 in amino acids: CASSIQETQYF. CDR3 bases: TGCGCCAGCAGCATCCAAGAGACCCAGTACTTC.